Each of the 7 T cell receptor beta chains below was sequenced from the same sample in a study of human T cells and chemical hapten exposure. Time point here: patch test 1, 2 weeks after DPC sensitization. The treatment: therapeutic diphenylcyclopropenone sensitization with weekly scalp DPC. Unfractionated whole blood yielded the extracted total RNA. TCRdb passed the RACE reads through MiXCR, listing each CDR3 protein once. The data show some 53,000 distinct CDR3 sequences, 8% to 13% seen once. The sequencing here drew on whole blood, taken in connection with sensitization to the hapten diphenylcyclopropenone (DPC). These receptors were taken from a woman in her 40s with alopecia areata. Some clones in this sample may be carry-over from other donors' samples.

This chain connects TRBV7-6 to TRBJ2-5, with 8 bases fitting TRBD2. V was clipped by 5 bases and J by 5 bases; unmatched bases: 10. The CDR3 covers 15 residues. Germline CDR1 SGHVS, CDR2 FNYEAQ. The CDR3 reads CASSVPREGQETQYF. The CDR3 nucleotides read TGTGCCAGCAGCGTTCCCCGGGAGGGCCAGGAGACCCAGTACTTC.

In its sample, this clonotype was seen a few times. The CDR3, as DNA: TGTGCCAGCAGATACAGCTCCTACAATGAGCAGTTCTTC. This translates into CASRYSSYNEQFF. The chain recombines TRBV6-1 with TRBJ2-1; D ambiguous. Germline V gene sequence: CDR1 MNHNS, CDR2 SASEGT. CDR3 size: 13 residues. Trimming shortened V by 6 bases and J by 0 bases, and 6 bases separated the two germline ends.

This clonotype has just a few counts. This chain connects TRBV7-9 to TRBJ2-3, with a tentative D call TRBD2 (5 bases). The germline V gene encodes CDR1 SEHNR and CDR2 FQNEAQ (reference sequence). The germline V and J ends were trimmed by 3 bases and 5 bases, with 9 bases remaining between them. The CDR3 sequence is 13 residues long. CDR3 region: CASSFSRGDTQYF. The CDR3 nucleotides read TGTGCCAGCAGCTTTTCACGGGGAGATACGCAGTATTTT. The whole variable domain, filled in from reference TRBV7-9 and TRBJ2-3, reads DTGVSQNPRHKITKRGQNVTFRCDPISEHNRLYWYRQTLGQGPEFLTYFQNEAQLEKSRLLSDRFSAERPKGSFSTLEIQRTEQGDSAMYLCASSFSRGDTQYFGPGTRLTVL.

This clonotype was counted between two and nine times. The V call is TRBV29-1, the J call TRBJ1-2; 9 bases map to TRBD1. Germline loops: CDR1 SQVTM, CDR2 ANQGSEA. CDR3 length: 12 residues. The trim removed 7 bases at V and 7 bases at J, leaving 7 bases unmatched. The CDR3 is CSARQGEAGYTF. The CDR3 coding sequence is TGCAGCGCCCGACAGGGGGAGGCTGGCTACACCTTC.

This clonotype was counted at least ten times. The rearrangement joins TRBV28 to TRBJ2-1; tentative D call: TRBD2 (6 bases). CDR3 length equals 15 residues. V lost 5 bases to trimming and J lost 1 base, with 12 bases between them. Germline CDR1 and CDR2: MDHEN and SYDVKM. The CDR3 region has the DNA TGTGCCAGCAGTCTCCGGGGGATGTCCTACAATGAGCAGTTCTTC. It encodes CASSLRGMSYNEQFF.

This clonotype was observed at least ten times. The chain uses TRBV28 and TRBJ1-4, with D maybe TRBD1 (6 bases). Trimming cost V 4 bases and J 10 bases, with 16 bases left between them. Germline V gene lookup returns CDR1 MDHEN and CDR2 SYDVKM. The CDR3 has 14 amino acids. CDR3 amino acids: CASSSPQGTGKLFF. CDR3 DNA: TGTGCCAGCAGTTCCCCCCAGGGGACGGGAAAACTGTTTTTT.

This clonotype was detected ten times or more. The gene calls are TRBV7-6 and TRBJ2-2, with 8 bases aligning to TRBD2. This CDR3 comprises 16 residues. V lost 0 bases, J lost 3 bases, and 3 bases stayed unmatched. Germline CDR1 reads SGHVS; CDR2 reads FNYEAQ. The CDR3: CASSLATAGDTGELFF. The CDR3 bases are TGTGCCAGCAGCTTAGCAACAGCGGGAGACACCGGGGAGCTGTTTTTT.